The rows below give T cell receptor beta chains drawn from one sample of a study of CD8 T cells in Susac syndrome. TCRdb re-derived calls from the immunoSEQ multiplex PCR reads in MiXCR, one entry per CDR3 protein. The sample includes approximately 210,000 distinct CDR3 sequences, 95% seen only once; the top ten take roughly 0.09%. The specimen sequenced was CD4+ T cells from PBMCs. The receptors derive from a human donor with multiple sclerosis. Each CDR3 is given with its conserved first and last residue. A D gene is named only where the DNA matches it firmly. The listing skips clone size in some rows; elsewhere it reads once, few, many or a size class.

j_call v_call d_call cdr3_length clone_size cdr3_nt cdr3_aa
TRBJ1-2 TRBV12-3/TRBV12-4 TRBD1 13 few TGTGCCAGCAGTTTAGGGACAGGGAATGGCTACACCTTC CASSLGTGNGYTF
TRBJ2-1 TRBV20-1 NA 15 NA TGCAGTGCTAGACCCAGCACGAGCTCCTACAATGAGCAGTTCTTC CSARPSTSSYNEQFF
TRBJ1-1 TRBV5-6 NA 14 NA TGTGCCAGCAGCTTTGGAGGGGCGAACACTGAAGCTTTCTTT CASSFGGANTEAFF
TRBJ2-1 TRBV3-1 NA 14 few TGTGCCAGCAGCCAGGCGAAGCGGCGCAATGAGCAGTTCTTC CASSQAKRRNEQFF
TRBJ2-7 TRBV20-1 NA 15 NA TGCAGTGCCAACCCGTTTGTCGGGAGTAAGTACGAGCAGTACTTC CSANPFVGSKYEQYF
TRBJ2-7 TRBV19 NA 11 NA TGTGCCAGTCGGGACGACTACGAGCAGTACTTC CASRDDYEQYF
TRBJ1-5 TRBV12-3/TRBV12-4 NA 13 once TGTGCCAGCAGCCTGGGTCCCCAGCAGCCCCAGCATTTT CASSLGPQQPQHF
TRBJ2-3 TRBV7-9 TRBD2 15 once TGTGCCGGAGGCACTAGCGGAGGAGAGACAGATACGCAGTATTTT CAGGTSGGETDTQYF
TRBJ1-2 TRBV6-6 NA 15 NA TGTGCCAGCAGTTACGGTTGGGAGGGGCGAAGGGGCTACACCTTC CASSYGWEGRRGYTF
TRBJ2-1 TRBV12-3/TRBV12-4 NA 11 NA TGTGCCAGCAGTACACTCAATGAGCAGTTCTTC CASSTLNEQFF
TRBJ1-5 TRBV7-2 NA 13 NA TGTGCCAGCAGCGTCCGGGACGGTCAGCCCCAGCATTTT CASSVRDGQPQHF
TRBJ2-1 TRBV29-1 TRBD2 14 NA TGCAGCGCCCGACTAGCGGGAGATTTGAATGAGCAGTTCTTC CSARLAGDLNEQFF
TRBJ2-2 TRBV3-1 NA 16 once TGTGCCAGCAGCCAAGTGTCGCTCACCTACACCGGGGAGCTGTTTTTT CASSQVSLTYTGELFF
TRBJ1-5 TRBV12-3/TRBV12-4 NA 15 NA TGTGCCAGCAGTCCAGCCTTAGGGAGCAATCAGCCCCAGCATTTT CASSPALGSNQPQHF
TRBJ2-5 TRBV12-3/TRBV12-4 NA 12 NA TGTGCCAGCAGTTCCCAGTCCGTGACCCAGTACTTC CASSSQSVTQYF
TRBJ1-1 TRBV29-1 TRBD1 14 once TGCAGCGTTGAAGGGGACAGGGCGAACACTGAAGCTTTCTTT CSVEGDRANTEAFF
TRBJ2-7 TRBV29-1 TRBD2 15 NA TGCAGCGCCGAACCCCCGGGGGGGCCCTCCTACGAGCAGTACTTC CSAEPPGGPSYEQYF
TRBJ2-7 TRBV9 NA 14 NA TGTGCCAGCAGCCTGGGGCTCTCCTCCTACGAGCAGTACTTC CASSLGLSSYEQYF
TRBJ2-2 TRBV27 NA 13 NA TGTGCCACCCAGGGATGGAACACCGGGGAGCTGTTTTTT CATQGWNTGELFF
TRBJ1-2 TRBV7-2 NA 12 NA TGTGCCCAGACCGGGGGGGGCTATGGCTACACCTTC CAQTGGGYGYTF
TRBJ2-2 TRBV30 NA 11 NA TGTGCCTGGAGTGAGGCTGGGGAGCTGTTTTTT CAWSEAGELFF
TRBJ1-6 TRBV3-1 NA 12 NA TGTGCCAGCAGCCAAGACCGGACAGTCTTACACTTT CASSQDRTVLHF
TRBJ1-2 TRBV30 NA 17 NA TGTGCCTGGAGTGTGGCCAATTCCGGGGGTTCAAATTATGGCTACACCTTC CAWSVANSGGSNYGYTF
TRBJ1-1 TRBV30 NA 15 once TGTGCCTGGAGTGTACTTAAGGGTTTTGGCACTGAAGCTTTCTTT CAWSVLKGFGTEAFF
TRBJ2-1 TRBV5-1 TRBD2 11 NA TGCGCCAGCAGCTCCGGACTAGTCTGGTTCTTC CASSSGLVWFF
TRBJ2-2 TRBV30 NA 13 NA TGTGCCTGGCGGCTAGGGACGACCGGGGAGCTGTTTTTT CAWRLGTTGELFF
TRBJ2-1 TRBV2 TRBD2 15 NA TGTGCCAGCAGTCAAGGGACTAGCTCAAACAATGAGCAGTTCTTC CASSQGTSSNNEQFF
TRBJ2-5 TRBV15 NA 12 NA TGTGCCACCAGCAGAGATGAGGAGACCCAGTACTTC CATSRDEETQYF
TRBJ1-4 TRBV20-1 TRBD1 15 NA TGCAGTGCTCCGGACAGGCTACAGGGGGGTGAAAAACTGTTTTTT CSAPDRLQGGEKLFF
TRBJ2-3 TRBV11-2 NA 14 NA TGTGCCAGCAGCCGGGCCGTTGTTAAAGATACGCAGTATTTT CASSRAVVKDTQYF
TRBJ2-1 TRBV9 NA 15 NA TGTGCCAGCAGCGTGAGGTCGGCTAGCCCGAGTGAGCAGTTCTTC CASSVRSASPSEQFF
TRBJ2-5 TRBV9 NA 14 NA TGTGCCAGCAGCGTAGCTACGGGCGAAGAGACCCAGTACTTC CASSVATGEETQYF
TRBJ2-7 TRBV20-1 TRBD2 13 NA TGCAGTGCTAGACTAGCGGGAGCTCTCGAGCAGTACTTC CSARLAGALEQYF
TRBJ2-1 TRBV3-1 TRBD2 16 NA TGTGCCAGCAGCCGTAATCCGGGACTAGTATACAATGAGCAGTTCTTC CASSRNPGLVYNEQFF
TRBJ1-2 TRBV7-9 TRBD1 14 NA TGTGCCAGCAGGTCACTGGGGACAGACTATGGCTACACCTTC CASRSLGTDYGYTF
TRBJ2-1 TRBV5-1 TRBD2 14 NA TGCGCCAGCAGGATTCCGGGAGGGCCCGGTGAGCAGTTCTTC CASRIPGGPGEQFF
TRBJ2-1 TRBV24-1 NA 13 NA TGTGCCACCAGCCGAGAAGGGTACAATGAGCAGTTCTTC CATSREGYNEQFF
TRBJ2-4 TRBV2 TRBD1 15 NA TGTGCCAGCAGAGCACAGGGGTTGGACAAAAACATTCAGTACTTC CASRAQGLDKNIQYF
TRBJ2-7 TRBV2 NA 11 NA TGTGCCAGCGGGGGTTTCGGCGAGCAGTACTTC CASGGFGEQYF
TRBJ2-7 TRBV3-1 NA 14 NA TGTGCCAGTAGCGCTATGGTGGGAACCTACGAGCAGTACTTC CASSAMVGTYEQYF
TRBJ2-3 TRBV24-1 TRBD2 14 once TGTGCCACCAGTGACCCGGGGGGGCCAGATACGCAGTATTTT CATSDPGGPDTQYF
TRBJ2-7 TRBV5-1 NA 15 NA TGCGCCAGCAGCCCGAGACACGGGAGCTCCTACGAGCAGTACTTC CASSPRHGSSYEQYF
TRBJ2-5 TRBV6-5 TRBD2 13 NA TGTGCCAGCCGGGGGGGCAGGGGCGAGACCCAGTACTTC CASRGGRGETQYF
TRBJ1-1 TRBV6-5 NA 15 NA TGTGCCAGCAGTTACGGACCGGGACGGAACGATGAAGCTTTCTTT CASSYGPGRNDEAFF
TRBJ2-3 TRBV15 TRBD2 18 NA TGTGCCACCAGCAGAGCTAAACTAGCGGGGCGGGGGACAGATACGCAGTATTTT CATSRAKLAGRGTDTQYF
TRBJ1-5 TRBV27 NA 14 NA TGTGCCAGCAGTTTCGTGGGTAGCAATCAGCCCCAGCATTTT CASSFVGSNQPQHF
TRBJ2-7 TRBV11-1 TRBD1 17 NA TGTGCCAGCAGCCCTATACAGGGGTTGGGAATTCCCTACGAGCAGTACTTC CASSPIQGLGIPYEQYF
TRBJ2-3 TRBV27 NA 16 NA TGTGCCAGCAGTTTCTATGACCGCGGGAGCACAGATACGCAGTATTTT CASSFYDRGSTDTQYF
TRBJ1-2 TRBV18 NA 16 once TGTGCCAGCTCACCGACTCCCATGACGGGATCGCTGTACTACACCTTC CASSPTPMTGSLYYTF
TRBJ1-5 TRBV15 NA 11 NA TGTGCCACCGGGACTGGGCAGCCCCAGCATTTT CATGTGQPQHF
TRBJ1-1 TRBV14 TRBD1 14 NA TGTGCCAGCAGCCCACAGGGGTTCATCACTGAAGCTTTCTTT CASSPQGFITEAFF
TRBJ2-1 TRBV28 NA 13 once TGTGCCAGCAGCCCCCCTAACCACAATGAGCAGTTCTTC CASSPPNHNEQFF
TRBJ1-1 TRBV6-5 NA 14 NA TGTGCCAGCAGTCCGGGGACATTTGGCACTGAAGCTTTCTTT CASSPGTFGTEAFF
TRBJ2-3 TRBV24-1 NA 12 NA TGTGCCACCTCAACTAGCACAGATACGCAGTATTTT CATSTSTDTQYF